This record looks at one TCR beta chain sequence and its context. This clonotype occurred many times. Its antigen is still unknown. No much larger clone is present one base from it, and per-base qualities are unavailable. Relative to germline, V is 6 bases shorter and J is 0 bases shorter, with 8 bases between their ends. Taken from cysteine to phenylalanine, the CDR3 has 13 residues. This entry keeps only the CDR3 DNA: 39 bases, framed from base 1. The germline V gene (reference sequence) yields SEHNR for CDR1 and FQNEAQ for CDR2. Library preparation used PCR. The sequencer was an Illumina HiSeq 4000. Preparation of bulk TCR libraries followed a previously described approach, with the TCR primers listed in Table S5. The Qiagen AllPrep DNA/RNA kit was used to purify total RNA. Before analysis, reads from multiple sequencing runs of the same library were pooled. The original pipeline was this. Reads were retained only if an exact TCR constant sequence was present, and the retained reads were trimmed to 150 nt and grouped according to their 12-nt molecular barcodes. Reads in each barcode group were sub-clustered using a 15% Levenshtein threshold, and a quality-weighted consensus sequence was built for each RNA molecule. Non-functional sequences were excluded, and lower-count sequences lying one edit away from another sequence were also excluded. Based on fitting two negative binomial distributions, any barcode sub-cluster with under 20% of the maximum read count was discarded. Using fastp at Q25 and MiXCR, TCRdb reprocessed the public reads and kept productive beta chains. Merged by CDR3 protein, the rows form single entries marked with the most common genes and DNA. The V and J calls follow TCRdb's processing rather than the paper's. This sample has some 70,000 distinct CDR3 sequences in its table, and roughly 20% of those were observed once. The top ten clones comprise over 1.3% of the sample.

This entry comes from a study of molecular identifiers for immune sequencing clone quantification (dated by TCRdb to the late 2010s). The study in broad terms: In a replicate experiment, RNA from about 20,000 or 100,000 naive CD8 T cells was split into five aliquots, four of which were sequenced. This methods study used CD8 T cells to benchmark TCR RNA copy counting and molecular-identifier clustering-based TCR repertoire sequencing (MIDCIRS).

Paper-wide results and their limitations: Naive libraries contained spiked-in Jurkat TCR RNA (around eleven copies' worth), which is not part of the donor repertoire. Identical TCR molecules sharing a barcode could cause highly expanded clone sizes to be underestimated. About 3 recovered TCR RNA copies per cell were obtained by modeling, versus around 9.8 by digital PCR, implying a capture efficiency of about 30%. In CMV-specific effector cells, over 99% of molecules were held by clones above 20 RNA copies, whereas under 1% of molecules were held by such clones in naive cells. Spiked-in Jurkat TCR RNA equal to a single cell's worth was reported to be detectable even within 1,100,000 naive CD8 T cells. When barcode sub-clustering was left out, chimeric consensus sequences inflated TCR diversity, with chimeras reaching as high as 47%.

Libraries of naive CD8 T cells were built from anywhere between roughly 17,000 and 1,000,000 sorted cells, with 10%, 30% or 50% of the purified RNA used. Naive CD8 T cells, defined as CD8+CD4-CCR7+CD45RA+, were FACS-sorted into RLT Plus buffer on a BD FACSAria II. Detection sensitivity was tested by spiking Jurkat RNA equal to roughly ten TCR copies' worth into samples containing about 20,000-1,000,000 naive CD8 T cells. CD8 T cells were enriched with RosetteSep CD8+ T Cell Enrichment Cocktail and Ficoll-Paque, followed by ACK red cell lysis. The sequencing sample was made of naive CD8+ T cells from blood, with Jurkat cell RNA spiked in. The sample's cell subset or site, from its label and the paper: FACS-sorted CD8+CD4-CCR7+CD45RA+ naive T cells. Here the chain combines TRBV7-9 and TRBJ1-1; a tentative D call is TRBD1 (6 bases match). The source of this sequence is a human donor in good health. Some libraries in this study had Jurkat cell RNA spiked in. The CDR3 protein: CASSGQLNTEAFF. Read as DNA, the sequence is TGTGCCAGCAGTGGACAGCTGAACACTGAAGCTTTCTTT.